This T cell receptor (beta chain) is drawn from a study of CD8 T cells in ankylosing spondylitis. Molecular-barcoded quantitative 5'-RACE produced these TCR beta libraries. Each CDR3 protein gets one entry after TCRdb re-called the 5' RACE reads with MiXCR. The data hold about 160,000 distinct CDR3 sequences, with about 18% observed a single time. V lost 6 bases, J lost 0 bases, and 12 bases lay in between. This CDR3 is 14 amino acids long. CDR1 and CDR2 from the germline V gene are MDHEN and SYDVKM. Sequenced material: blood, either unsorted or a sorted T cell fraction (not recorded which). The rearrangement uses TRBV28 and TRBJ2-7, with D possibly matching TRBD1 (5 bases). This receptor was taken from a male donor with ankylosing spondylitis or in good health (not recorded which). The CDR3 DNA is TGTGCCAGCAGCCCAGACAGCCCCTCCTACGAGCAGTACTTC. The encoded protein is CASSPDSPSYEQYF.